The 23 T cell receptor beta chains below were found in one sample sequenced in a study of early T cells in non-severe SARS-CoV-2 infection. Via MiXCR, TCRdb re-called the 5' RACE reads, giving one row per CDR3 protein. The sample lists approximately 81,000 distinct CDR3 sequences, 5.5% to 7.5% seen once, with 7.8% in the top ten. Sequences were obtained from whole blood. The receptors derive from an adult who was a healthcare worker with PCR-confirmed SARS-CoV-2 infection or an uninfected control (not recorded which).

This clonotype has more than one count but fewer than ten. V is TRBV11-3 and J is TRBJ2-2; D remains ambiguous. The V and J ends lost 4 bases and 10 bases respectively, with 13 bases between them. The CDR3 is 13 amino acids. Germline CDR1 SGHNT, CDR2 YENEEA. The CDR3 bases are TGTGCCAGCAGCTCCCAGGACCTCTTGGAGCTGTTTTTT. It is translated as CASSSQDLLELFF.

This clonotype was recorded at least ten times. The genes are TRBV7-8 and TRBJ2-6; D ambiguous. V lost 3 bases and J 0 bases, leaving 9 bases between the germline ends. The CDR3 is 16 amino acids. CDR1 and CDR2 from the germline V gene are SGHVS and FQNEAQ. CDR3 region: CASSFRSFSGANVLTF. CDR3 DNA sequence: TGTGCCAGCAGCTTTAGATCCTTCTCTGGGGCCAACGTCCTGACTTTC.

The chain is built from TRBV2 and TRBJ2-7; 8 bases line up with TRBD2. The CDR3 is made up of 14 amino acids. Germline V gene lookup returns CDR1 SNHLY and CDR2 FYNNEI. V was pared by 3 bases and J by 5 bases, with 6 bases of the junction left unmatched. The CDR3: CASSESGSFDEQYF. The CDR3 DNA reads as TGTGCCAGCAGTGAGAGCGGGAGTTTCGACGAGCAGTACTTC.

This clonotype was detected many times. The J gene is TRBJ1-1, the V gene TRBV6-5; TRBD1 matches 11 bases. Germline V gene lookup returns CDR1 MNHEY and CDR2 SVGAGI. The CDR3 has 14 amino acids. V shed 5 bases and J 6 bases; nucleotides not matched to a gene: 5. The DNA of the CDR3 is TGTGCCAGCAGTGCGGGACAGGGGGTCGCTGAAGCTTTCTTT. The encoded protein is CASSAGQGVAEAFF.

This clonotype has ten or more counts. The gene calls are TRBV18 and TRBJ1-6; no firm D call. CDR3 length equals 12 residues. Trimming took off 3 bases at V and 14 bases at J, with 11 bases between the two ends. The germline CDR1 and CDR2 sequences are KGHSH and LQKENI. The chain's CDR3 is CASSPSGEALHF. In DNA form, the CDR3 reads TGTGCCAGCTCACCCTCCGGGGAGGCCCTCCACTTT. Supplemented by reference TRBV18 and TRBJ1-6, the full variable domain reads NAGVMQNPRHLVRRRGQEARLRCSPMKGHSHVYWYRQLPEEGLKFMVYLQKENIIDESGMPKERFSAEFPKEGPSILRIQQVVRGDSAAYFCASSPSGEALHFGNGTRLTVT.

This clonotype was found a few times. V and J are TRBV6-5 and TRBJ2-4; either TRBD1 or TRBD2 may fit D (5 bases each). Germline CDR1 reads MNHEY; CDR2 reads SVGAGI. This CDR3 is 16 amino acids long. Trimming cost V 6 bases and J 3 bases, with 18 bases left between them. CDR3 coding DNA: TGTGCCAGCAGGCCAACAATGGGGGTGGGCAAAAACATTCAGTACTTC. Protein product: CASRPTMGVGKNIQYF.

This clonotype occurred many times. This chain joins TRBV27 and TRBJ2-5; 8 bases fit TRBD1. CDR1 is MNHEY and CDR2 is SMNVEV in the germline V gene (reference sequence). V lost 4 bases and J lost 2; bases outside the gene matches: 6. This CDR3 contains 15 residues. The CDR3 DNA sequence: TGTGCCAGCAGTTCGAGACAGGGGCTTCAAGAGACCCAGTACTTC. As protein: CASSSRQGLQETQYF.

The V and J genes are TRBV14 and TRBJ1-2; D gene uncertain. The CDR3 is 11 residues long. Germline values: CDR1 SGHDN, CDR2 FVKESK. Between the trimmed V and J ends, which lost 4 bases and 9 bases, there was a span of 9 bases. CDR3 in amino acids: CASSLGLSYTF. In DNA form, the CDR3 reads TGTGCCAGCAGCCTTGGCTTAAGCTACACCTTC.

This clonotype was picked up many times. V gene TRBV4-3 combines with J gene TRBJ2-6, with D unclear. Germline lookup yields CDR1 LGHNA and CDR2 YSLEER. With 1 base removed from V and 2 bases from J, the gap between germline ends came to 9 bases. This CDR3 has 16 amino acids. The CDR3 region is CASSQGTLPGANVLTF. The CDR3 DNA reads as TGCGCCAGCAGCCAAGGGACGTTGCCTGGGGCCAACGTCCTGACTTTC.

This clonotype has only a few counts. The chain couples TRBV3-1 to TRBJ2-3; 13 positions match TRBD2. J gave up 3 bases and V 5 bases, and 5 bases lay outside the gene matches. CDR3 length equals 16 residues. The germline CDR1 and CDR2 sequences are LGHDT and YNNKEL (reference sequence). CDR3 loop: CASSGLAGVYTDTQYF. The CDR3 DNA sequence: TGTGCCAGCAGCGGACTAGCGGGAGTTTATACAGATACGCAGTATTTT.

This clonotype occurred a few times. V is TRBV5-1 and J is TRBJ1-3; no definite D call. The CDR3 is 15 residues long. Per germline, CDR1 SGHRS and CDR2 YFSETQ. Trimming stripped 0 bases from V and 2 bases from J, with 9 bases between. CDR3 amino acids: CASSLDIQAGNTIYF. DNA of the CDR3: TGCGCCAGCAGCTTGGACATTCAGGCTGGAAACACCATATATTTT. Based on the CDR3 plus reference TRBV5-1 and TRBJ1-3, the full variable domain is KAGVTQTPRYLIKTRGQQVTLSCSPISGHRSVSWYQQTPGQGLQFLFEYFSETQRNKGNFPGRFSGRQFSNSRSEMNVSTLELGDSALYLCASSLDIQAGNTIYFGEGSWLTVV.

V gene TRBV6-2 or TRBV6-3 combines with J gene TRBJ2-5; D possibly corresponds to TRBD1 (6 bases). Trimming removed 6 bases at V and 2 bases at J, with 22 bases between. Germline V gene sequence: CDR1 MNHEY, CDR2 SVGEGT. The CDR3 contains 17 residues. The CDR3 DNA follows: TGTGCCAGCAGACACCCCCCGTGGCAGCAGGGGCAAGAGACCCAGTACTTC. Residues: CASRHPPWQQGQETQYF.

This chain links TRBV6-5 with TRBJ2-7; tentative D call: TRBD2 (6 bases). The germline CDR1 and CDR2 sequences are MNHEY and SVGAGI. V was trimmed by 6 bases and J by 0 bases, leaving 18 bases between them. The CDR3 covers 16 residues. In nucleotides, the CDR3 is TGTGCCAGCAGGGCCCTTGGCGGGATGAGCTCCTACGAGCAGTACTTC. Translated: CASRALGGMSSYEQYF.

This clonotype has at least ten counts. The rearrangement links TRBV6-4 to TRBJ2-2, with a tentative D call TRBD1 (6 bases). There are 14 residues in the CDR3. The ends were cut back, 6 bases at V and 3 bases at J, with 11 bases in the middle. Per the germline V gene, CDR1 is MRHNA and CDR2 is SNTAGT. CDR3 residues: CASSRGTDTGELFF. CDR3 in DNA: TGTGCCAGCAGCAGGGGAACCGACACCGGGGAGCTGTTTTTT.

This clonotype was observed many times. The J gene is TRBJ2-1, the V gene TRBV9; unclear D gene. This CDR3 is 13 amino acids long. Germline values: CDR1 SGDLS, CDR2 YYNGEE. V was pared by 4 bases and J by 4 bases, with 9 bases between. The CDR3 loop reads CASSSPLYNEQFF. CDR3 DNA: TGTGCCAGCAGCTCTCCACTGTACAATGAGCAGTTCTTC.

This clonotype was counted only a few times. The V and J genes are TRBV6-1 and TRBJ2-3; a weak D match, TRBD2 (5 bases). Germline V gene data show CDR1 as MNHNS and CDR2 as SASEGT. The CDR3 runs 15 residues. V was clipped by 2 bases and J by 6 bases, with 15 bases between them. CDR3 sequence: CASSELGSSRDTQYF. CDR3 nucleotides: TGTGCCAGCAGTGAACTAGGGAGTTCGCGTGATACGCAGTATTTT.

This chain uses TRBV7-2 with TRBJ2-7, with a possible D match to TRBD2 (6 bases). Trimming left V 2 bases short and J 4 bases short, with 15 bases between. This CDR3 comprises 15 residues. Germline loops: CDR1 SGHTA, CDR2 FQGNSA. The CDR3 sequence is CASSLTHSGGYEQYF. DNA for the CDR3: TGTGCCAGCAGCTTAACACATAGCGGAGGATACGAGCAGTACTTC.

By share, this clonotype counts as medium-sized (0.01 to 0.1%). The V and J genes are TRBV12-3 or TRBV12-4 and TRBJ2-6; 7 bases map to TRBD1. Trimming removed 6 bases from V and 4 bases from J; junction bases left unmatched: 6. This CDR3 region has 15 residues. The CDR3 sequence is CASSLQGSGANVLTF. The CDR3 nucleotides read TGTGCCAGCAGCCTACAGGGGAGCGGGGCCAACGTCCTGACTTTC.

This clonotype was counted at least ten times. J is TRBJ2-3 and V is TRBV29-1; tentative D call: TRBD1 (5 bases). The CDR3 spans 14 residues. Looked up from germline, CDR1 is SQVTM and CDR2 is ANQGSEA. The V and J ends lost 4 bases and 0 bases respectively, with 11 bases between them. The CDR3 protein is CSVVREPSTDTQYF. The CDR3 DNA reads as TGCAGCGTTGTCAGGGAACCCAGCACAGATACGCAGTATTTT.

In this sample, this clonotype turned up many times. The chain carries TRBV20-1 and TRBJ1-4, with D possibly TRBD1 on 5 matching bases. The CDR3 runs to 13 residues. Germline lookup yields CDR1 DFQATT and CDR2 SNEGSKA (reference sequence). V dropped 2 bases and J dropped 6 bases, with 10 bases sitting between them. CDR3 nucleotides: TGCAGTGCTAGAAGGGGCCTCCATGAAAAACTGTTTTTT. Translation gives CSARRGLHEKLFF.

Only a few counts were recorded for this clonotype. The chain carries TRBV6-6 and TRBJ2-7; 9 nucleotides match TRBD2. The CDR3 is 12 residues long. CDR1 and CDR2 (germline): MNHNY, SVGAGI (reference sequence). With 4 bases clipped from V and 7 bases from J, the junction kept 2 bases outside the gene matches. CDR3 sequence reads: CASSSSGGEQYF. The CDR3 DNA reads as TGTGCCAGCAGTTCCAGCGGGGGGGAGCAGTACTTC.

V gene TRBV24-1 combines with J gene TRBJ1-5; maybe TRBD1 (6 bases). Germline V lookup: CDR1 KGHDR, CDR2 SFDVKD. The CDR3 runs 17 residues. V was clipped by 2 bases and J by 1 base, with 14 bases between them. The CDR3 protein is CATSDSRRGGSNQPQHF. The DNA for the CDR3 is TGTGCCACCAGTGATTCAAGAAGGGGGGGAAGCAATCAGCCCCAGCATTTT.

This chain connects TRBV29-1 to TRBJ2-1, with a possible D match to TRBD2 (6 bases). The length of the CDR3 is 13 residues. The germline CDR1 and CDR2 sequences are SQVTM and ANQGSEA. The V and J ends lost 6 bases and 7 bases respectively, with 16 bases between them. The CDR3 spells CSVRQGLGNEQFF. The CDR3 coding sequence is TGCAGCGTCCGCCAGGGACTGGGGAATGAGCAGTTCTTC.